Following are 29 T cell receptor beta chains from one sample sequenced in a study of cytomegalovirus exposure and HLA in healthy donors. This table comes from immunoSEQ multiplex PCR, and its TCRdb copy is limited to in-frame clones, with some not included. Altogether about 140,000 clones are present, about 90% being singletons, with the ten largest covering approximately 8%. Sequences were obtained from PBMCs. The source of these receptors is a woman in her late teens or twenties in good health and CMV-seropositive.

The chain has TRBV25-1 and TRBJ2-3; 8 positions match TRBD2. The CDR3 runs 14 residues. After removal of 6 bases from V and 0 bases from J, the junction contained 2 bases not matched to a gene. Per the germline V gene, CDR1 is MGHDK and CDR2 is SYGVNS. This chain's CDR3 is CASSRGGSTDTQYF. As DNA, the CDR3 is TGTGCCAGCAGCCGGGGGGGTAGCACAGATACGCAGTATTTT.

The table lists this clone with a count of one. V gene TRBV15 combines with J gene TRBJ1-3, with D unresolved. Germline assignment: CDR1 LNHNV and CDR2 YYDKDF (reference sequence). This CDR3 has 16 residues. Deletions cut 5 bases from V and 1 base from J, with 15 bases between. The CDR3 loop is CATSRSVGFSGNTIYF. As DNA, the CDR3 is TGTGCCACCAGCCGAAGCGTGGGTTTTTCTGGAAACACCATATATTTT.

This clone appeared a single time. The V call is TRBV2, the J call TRBJ2-7, with D possibly TRBD1 on 6 matching bases. The CDR3 consists of 14 residues. Germline loops: CDR1 SNHLY, CDR2 FYNNEI. The V and J ends lost 7 bases and 0 bases respectively, with 13 bases between them. The CDR3 region is CASTSMTGSYEQYF. CDR3 in DNA: TGTGCCAGCACCTCAATGACAGGCTCCTACGAGCAGTACTTC.

The rearrangement links TRBV5-1 to TRBJ1-2, with D possibly matching TRBD1 (6 bases). Trimming removed 0 bases from V and 7 bases from J, with 16 bases in between. This CDR3 is built from 15 residues. Germline V lookup: CDR1 SGHRS, CDR2 YFSETQ. CDR3 bases: TGCGCCAGCAGCTTGGAGCCCACGGCGACAGGTGGCTACACCTTC. Its translation is CASSLEPTATGGYTF.

The gene calls are TRBV7-3 and TRBJ2-1, with TRBD2 matching 10 bases. The J segment lost 3 bases and the V segment lost 5 bases, leaving 7 bases of the junction unmatched. CDR1 is SGHTA, CDR2 FQGTGA, per germline. This CDR3 region has 16 residues. The CDR3 sequence: CASSPSLAGVYNEQFF. CDR3 bases: TGTGCCAGCAGCCCAAGCCTAGCGGGGGTCTACAATGAGCAGTTCTTC.

The chain has TRBV28 and TRBJ2-7, with a weak D call TRBD2 (5 bases). The CDR3 extends over 16 amino acids. V lost 2 bases and J lost 0, with 14 bases in between. Germline values: CDR1 MDHEN, CDR2 SYDVKM. In DNA, the CDR3 is TGTGCCAGCAGTTTAGTGGGGAGAAGTTCCTCCTACGAGCAGTACTTC. It translates to CASSLVGRSSSYEQYF.

The gene calls are TRBV9 and TRBJ1-1; 9 bases line up with TRBD1. The CDR3 runs to 14 residues. Trimming at V came to 4 bases and at J to 6 bases, leaving 7 bases not matched to a gene. CDR1 and CDR2 (germline): SGDLS, YYNGEE. The CDR3 reads CASSRDRETSEAFF. The DNA of the CDR3 is TGTGCCAGCAGCCGGGACAGGGAAACGTCTGAAGCTTTCTTT.

The chain couples TRBV6-4 to TRBJ2-2, with D uncertain. CDR3 length: 13 amino acids. Germline V CDR1 and CDR2: MRHNA, SNTAGT. The ends were cut back, 5 bases at V and 7 bases at J, with 11 bases in the middle. CDR3 in DNA: TGTGCCAGCAGTCCATTGCTCGGCGGGGAGCTGTTTTTT. Amino acid sequence: CASSPLLGGELFF.

The V and J genes are TRBV11-2 and TRBJ2-1; 8 nucleotides match TRBD2. J lost 7 bases, V lost 4 bases, and 15 bases had no gene match. The CDR3 runs 17 residues. CDR1 and CDR2 (germline): SGHAT, FQNNGV. The CDR3 loop is CASSSPFSGGGRNEQFF. The DNA of the CDR3 is TGTGCCAGCAGCTCGCCGTTTTCCGGGGGGGGCAGGAATGAGCAGTTCTTC.

The chain has TRBV19 and TRBJ1-2; D is possibly TRBD1 (6 bases). The CDR3 contains 20 residues. CDR1 and CDR2 (germline): LNHDA, SQIVND (reference sequence). The germline V and J ends were trimmed by 3 bases and 1 base, with 27 bases remaining between them. In nucleotides, the CDR3 is TGTGCCAGTAGTATCAGGCTTCGCGATGGACAGACTACATTTAACTATGGCTACACCTTC. It yields the protein CASSIRLRDGQTTFNYGYTF. The complete variable domain, with remaining parts taken from reference TRBV19 and TRBJ1-2, reads DGGITQSPKYLFRKEGQNVTLSCEQNLNHDAMYWYRQDPGQGLRLIYYSQIVNDFQKGDIAEGYSVSREKKESFPLTVTSAQKNPTAFYLCASSIRLRDGQTTFNYGYTFGSGTRLTVV.

This chain links TRBV27 with TRBJ2-1, with TRBD1 matching 8 bases. V gave up 8 bases and J gave up 0 bases; unmatched junction bases: 12. CDR1 MNHEY and CDR2 SMNVEV come from the germline V gene (reference sequence). CDR3 length: 17 residues. The chain's CDR3 is CASLDRGKESSYNEQFF. The CDR3 nucleotides are TGTGCCAGCCTTGACAGGGGAAAGGAGAGCTCCTACAATGAGCAGTTCTTC.

Only one count was recorded for this clone. The chain is built from TRBV9 and TRBJ2-5; the D gene is possibly TRBD1 (6 bases). There are 14 residues in the CDR3. Germline V gives CDR1 SGDLS, CDR2 YYNGEE. V lost 0 bases, J lost 4 bases, and 10 bases lay in between. The CDR3 nucleotides are TGTGCCAGCAGCGTAGCAGGGGCTGGAGAGACCCAGTACTTC. Protein product: CASSVAGAGETQYF.

V and J are TRBV11-2 and TRBJ2-3; 10 bases agree with TRBD1. The V gene end was trimmed by 6 bases and the J gene end by 3 bases; junction bases not matched to a gene: 9. The V gene's germline CDR1 is SGHAT and CDR2 FQNNGV. The CDR3 extends over 16 amino acids. CDR3 nucleotide sequence: TGTGCCAGCAGTGGGGGGACAGGGGTACGGACAGATACGCAGTATTTT. Its protein product is CASSGGTGVRTDTQYF. The full variable domain, rest sourced from reference TRBV11-2 and TRBJ2-3, is EAGVAQSPRYKIIEKRQSVAFWCNPISGHATLYWYQQILGQGPKLLIQFQNNGVVDDSQLPKDRFSAERLKGVDSTLKIQPAKLEDSAVYLCASSGGTGVRTDTQYFGPGTRLTVL.

This chain joins TRBV7-8 and TRBJ1-6; 8 positions match TRBD1. Germline-derived CDR1 and CDR2 are SGHVS and FQNEAQ. This CDR3 spans 16 amino acids. Trimming took 5 bases from V and 6 from J; bases not matched to a gene: 9. In DNA, the CDR3 is TGTGCCAGCAGCCCGGGGACAGGAGGGACTAATTCACCCCTCCACTTT. Translated, it gives CASSPGTGGTNSPLHF.

The chain links TRBV5-6 to TRBJ2-5; weak D call: TRBD2 (6 bases). The CDR3 is 18 residues long. V was clipped by 0 bases and J by 0 bases, with 18 bases between them. Germline CDR1 reads SGHDT; CDR2 reads YYEEEE. Here the CDR3 reads CASSLVVGRGRDQETQYF. In nucleotides, the CDR3 is TGTGCCAGCAGCTTGGTGGTAGGGCGGGGAAGGGACCAAGAGACCCAGTACTTC.

The V and J genes are TRBV7-8 and TRBJ2-7, with 12 bases identical to TRBD2. Unmatched junction bases numbered 10, after V lost 6 bases and J lost 4 bases. The germline V gene has CDR1 SGHVS and CDR2 FQNEAQ. The CDR3 consists of 16 residues. The CDR3 nucleotides read TGTGCCAGCAGTGGACAGGGACTAGCGGGTTTTTACGAGCAGTACTTC. Translating it yields CASSGQGLAGFYEQYF.

The chain employs TRBV27 and TRBJ2-1; 11 positions agree with TRBD1. The germline V gene encodes CDR1 MNHEY and CDR2 SMNVEV (reference sequence). V trimming: 5 bases; J trimming: 9 bases; junction bases outside the gene matches: 6. CDR3 length: 14 amino acids. The CDR3 sequence: CASSMGTGGGEQFF. The CDR3 bases are TGTGCCAGCAGTATGGGGACAGGGGGAGGTGAGCAGTTCTTC.

This clone was counted a single time. The chain has TRBV28 and TRBJ1-6; 8 bases match TRBD1. This CDR3 contains 14 residues. Trimming cost V 6 bases and J 6 bases; bases outside gene matches: 4. Germline V gene data show CDR1 as MDHEN and CDR2 as SYDVKM. The CDR3 loop is CASSEDRANSPLHF. CDR3 nucleotide sequence: TGTGCCAGCAGCGAGGACAGGGCTAATTCACCCCTCCACTTT. The variable domain in full, completed from reference TRBV28 and TRBJ1-6, reads DVKVTQSSRYLVKRTGEKVFLECVQDMDHENMFWYRQDPGLGLRLIYFSYDVKMKEKGDIPEGYSVSREKKERFSLILESASTNQTSMYLCASSEDRANSPLHFGNGTRLTVT.

CDR3 amino acids: CASSTGTGRNQPQHF. The CDR3 coding sequence is TGTGCCAGCAGCACAGGGACAGGGAGAAATCAGCCCCAGCATTTT. The gene calls are TRBV5-4 and TRBJ1-5; 9 bases map to TRBD1. The trim removed 4 bases at V and 4 bases at J, leaving 6 bases unmatched. This CDR3 has 15 amino acids. The germline CDR1 and CDR2 sequences are SGHNT and YYREEE (reference sequence). The full variable domain, with the rest looked up from reference TRBV5-4 and TRBJ1-5, is ETGVTQSPTHLIKTRGQQVTLRCSSQSGHNTVSWYQQALGQGPQFIFQYYREEENGRGNFPPRFSGLQFPNYSSELNVNALELDDSALYLCASSTGTGRNQPQHFGDGTRLSIL.

The V call is TRBV13, the J call TRBJ1-2; possibly TRBD1 for D (5 bases). The CDR3 has 12 amino acids. V dropped 4 bases and J dropped 4 bases, with 7 bases sitting between them. Germline V gene sequence: CDR1 PRHDT, CDR2 FYEKMQ (reference sequence). The CDR3 nucleotides read TGTGCCAGCAGCTCTCAGGGCTATGGCTACACCTTC. Amino acids: CASSSQGYGYTF.

The chain uses TRBV11-2 and TRBJ2-5; tentative D call: TRBD1 (5 bases). This CDR3 region has 14 residues. Deletions cut 5 bases from V and 2 bases from J, with 12 bases between. Germline CDR1 SGHAT, CDR2 FQNNGV. CDR3 sequence reads: CASSPRYRQETQYF. The CDR3 DNA sequence: TGTGCCAGCAGCCCCCGTTACAGGCAAGAGACCCAGTACTTC.

The rearrangement joins TRBV5-8 to TRBJ1-5; 7 nucleotides line up with TRBD1. The CDR3 loop spans 15 amino acids. V dropped 4 bases and J dropped 0; count of bases not matched to a gene: 4. Germline CDR1 and CDR2: SGHTS and YDEGEE. CDR3 DNA sequence: TGTGCCAGCAGCGCGGGACAGACTAGCAATCAGCCCCAGCATTTT. This sequence encodes CASSAGQTSNQPQHF.

The chain has TRBV11-3 and TRBJ2-2, with TRBD1 matching 9 bases. V shed 4 bases, J shed 4 bases, and the junction held 4 bases outside the gene matches. The V gene's germline CDR1 is SGHNT and CDR2 YENEEA. This CDR3 spans 15 amino acids. In nucleotides, the CDR3 is TGTGCCAGCAGCTCCGGGACAGGGATCACCGGGGAGCTGTTTTTT. This sequence encodes CASSSGTGITGELFF.

The count of this clone is one. This rearrangement joins TRBV2 to TRBJ2-1, with a weak D call TRBD2 (7 bases). CDR3 length: 15 residues. V was cut by 3 bases and J by 8 bases, with 17 bases left in between. The germline V gene has CDR1 SNHLY and CDR2 FYNNEI. The CDR3 here is CASSEIRGGGDEQFF. DNA for the CDR3: TGTGCCAGCAGTGAGATTCGCGGGGGCGGCGATGAGCAGTTCTTC.

The chain joins TRBV7-8 to TRBJ1-1, with D perhaps matching TRBD1 (5 bases). The germline V gene has CDR1 SGHVS and CDR2 FQNEAQ. This CDR3 is built from 16 residues. V dropped 5 bases and J dropped 4 bases, with 20 bases sitting between them. The CDR3 sequence: CASSDPPGLGSTEAFF. The CDR3 nucleotides read TGTGCCAGCAGCGACCCCCCGGGACTAGGCAGCACTGAAGCTTTCTTT.

This clone was counted once. V is TRBV5-1 and J is TRBJ1-1; TRBD1 might be the D (6 bases). The CDR3 has 15 residues. Trimming cost V 3 bases and J 2 bases, with 14 bases left between them. Looked up from germline, CDR1 is SGHRS and CDR2 is YFSETQ. CDR3 region: CASSWAGVENTEAFF. For the CDR3, the DNA is TGCGCCAGCAGCTGGGCAGGGGTTGAAAACACTGAAGCTTTCTTT. Variable domain in full (rest from reference TRBV5-1 and TRBJ1-1): KAGVTQTPRYLIKTRGQQVTLSCSPISGHRSVSWYQQTPGQGLQFLFEYFSETQRNKGNFPGRFSGRQFSNSRSEMNVSTLELGDSALYLCASSWAGVENTEAFFGQGTRLTVV.

The sample holds a few counts of this clone. The chain links TRBV5-4 to TRBJ2-5; 8 bases are a match to TRBD2. The CDR3 has 12 residues. Unmatched junction bases numbered 6, after V lost 9 bases and J lost 5 bases. Germline V gene data show CDR1 as SGHNT and CDR2 as YYREEE (reference sequence). CDR3 loop: CAIRGLAETQYF. Here the CDR3 DNA reads TGTGCCATCCGAGGACTAGCTGAGACCCAGTACTTC.

V usage is TRBV7-6 and J usage is TRBJ1-3; D is uncertain. Germline CDR1 is SGHVS and CDR2 is FNYEAQ. The CDR3 is 13 amino acids. Trimming removed 10 bases from V and 4 bases from J, with 14 bases in between. The CDR3, as DNA: TGTGCCACCCATCGGGCGGGAGGAAACACCATATATTTT. Protein product: CATHRAGGNTIYF. The full variable domain, completed using reference TRBV7-6 and TRBJ1-3, is GAGVSQSPRYKVTKRGQDVALRCDPISGHVSLYWYRQALGQGPEFLTYFNYEAQQDKSGLPNDRFSAERPEGSISTLTIQRTEQRDSAMYRCATHRAGGNTIYFGEGSWLTVV.

The table lists this clone with a few counts. The J gene is TRBJ1-2, the V gene TRBV7-9; 9 bases are shared with TRBD1. CDR3 size: 15 residues. Unmatched junction bases numbered 10, after V lost 3 bases and J lost 8 bases. CDR1 and CDR2 from the germline V gene are SEHNR and FQNEAQ (reference sequence). For the CDR3, the DNA is TGTGCCAGCAGCTTCGACGGGACAGGGAGAGGCGGCTACACCTTC. It specifies CASSFDGTGRGGYTF.